This TCR beta chain was sequenced during a study of control samples from healthy donors and cancer patients. TCRdb's copy holds only in-frame clones and misses some; the assay was immunoSEQ multiplex PCR. The repertoire holds 150,000 to 180,000 clones, with over 85% as singletons. V was shortened by 5 bases and J by 2 bases, with 18 bases between the two germline ends. Germline V gene lookup returns CDR1 LNHDA and CDR2 SQIVND (reference sequence). The CDR3 runs 16 residues. The sequence came from a man between 40 and 49 years old in good health. The specimen sequenced was blood. This rearrangement joins TRBV19 to TRBJ1-2, with D possibly TRBD1 on 5 matching bases. CDR3 DNA sequence: TGTGCCAGTAGTTCCTTGGGGGTGGAACAGAACTATGGCTACACCTTC. Translation gives CASSSLGVEQNYGYTF.